This T cell receptor beta chain was identified during a study of T-cell reconstitution after alpha-beta-depleted transplantation in children. A library of TCRbeta sequences, prepared with unique molecular identifiers, was generated. TCRdb redid the calling of the PCR reads with MiXCR, one entry per CDR3 protein. This sample carries around 490,000 distinct CDR3 sequences, more than 9.5% of them seen once, and the ten largest clones take 11% to 15%. Regarding the study as a whole: Alpha-beta T cells present about two months after transplant were reported to originate from several hundred expanded graft clones. T-cell numbers and diversity one year post-transplant derived largely from freshly generated T cells. Surviving thymic progenitors and recipient T cells were the source of high TCRbeta diversity at day 60 in some patients.

Ten or more counts support this clonotype. Its antigen is still unknown. The material was PBMCs, mostly from graft donor cells, obtained 180 days after TCRalphabeta/CD19-depleted stem cell transplant. This clonotype was sampled from a female patient aged 2-9 years who had a stem cell transplant for aplastic anemia, so the T cells may come from the graft donor.

DNA for the CDR3: TGCAGCGTCCTTCTACAGGGAAAGAACACTGAAGCTTTCTTT. This sequence encodes CSVLLQGKNTEAFF. The chain combines TRBV29-1 with TRBJ1-1; tentatively, D is TRBD1 (6 bases). CDR1 is SQVTM and CDR2 is ANQGSEA in the germline V gene. V lost 6 bases to trimming and J lost 1 base, with 15 bases between them. There are 14 residues in the CDR3.